A selection of T cell receptor beta chains follows, all from one sample in a study of blood T cell repertoires in COVID-19. Here immunoSEQ multiplex PCR was the method, and the copy in TCRdb shows in-frame clones only, minus some. The sample has under 300,000 clones, around 90% seen once. Sequenced input: peripheral blood. The receptors come from a woman in her 40s who had recovered from COVID-19. CDR3s include the opening cysteine and the closing phenylalanine or tryptophan. Fields, in order: V gene, CDR3 length, clone size, D gene, J gene, CDR3 DNA, CDR3 protein. The D gene is left open where the match is weak. Not every row has a clone size; where given, it reads once, few, many or a size class.

TRBV7-2	15	NA	TRBD2	TRBJ2-2	TGTGCCAGCAGCTTGACGGGGGGTGTCAGCGGGGAGCTGTTTTTT	CASSLTGGVSGELFF
TRBV5-1	14	NA	NA	TRBJ2-3	TGCGCCAGCAGCTACCCTAGGGAGACGAATACGCAGTATTTT	CASSYPRETNTQYF
TRBV27	16	NA	TRBD1	TRBJ1-6	TGTGCCAGCAGTTTAACAGGGGCCCTCTATAATTCACCCCTCCACTTT	CASSLTGALYNSPLHF
TRBV4-1	15	few	NA	TRBJ1-5	TGCGCCAGCAGCCAAGATTCAGGGTCCCATCAGCCCCAGCATTTT	CASSQDSGSHQPQHF
TRBV13	13	NA	NA	TRBJ1-1	TGTGCCAGCAGCTGGGGACAGAACACTGAAGCTTTCTTT	CASSWGQNTEAFF
TRBV5-1	16	NA	TRBD2	TRBJ2-3	TGCGCCAGCAGCTCGAGACTAGCGGGAGGCGCAGATACGCAGTATTTT	CASSSRLAGGADTQYF
TRBV18	13	NA	NA	TRBJ2-7	TGTGCCAGCTCACCACTAGAAGGGGACGAGCAGTACTTC	CASSPLEGDEQYF
TRBV28	15	NA	NA	TRBJ1-5	TGTGCCAGCAGTTTTCGGGACTTATATTATCAGCCCCAGCATTTT	CASSFRDLYYQPQHF
TRBV18	18	NA	TRBD2	TRBJ2-3	TGTGCCAGCTCACCGCCGGGACTAGCGGGAGGGCCGACAGATACGCAGTATTTT	CASSPPGLAGGPTDTQYF
TRBV5-1	16	NA	TRBD2	TRBJ2-1	TGCGCCAGCATCCAGGGGACTAGCGGACCCTCCGGTGAGCAGTTCTTC	CASIQGTSGPSGEQFF
TRBV7-8	16	NA	TRBD2	TRBJ2-1	TGTGCCAGCAGCTTAGTCTTGCTAGCGGGAGTTGATGAGCAGTTCTTC	CASSLVLLAGVDEQFF
TRBV5-6	16	NA	TRBD2	TRBJ2-3	TGTGCCAGCAGCGAAGGGACTAGCGGGGAGTTCGGTACGCAGTATTTT	CASSEGTSGEFGTQYF
TRBV5-8	13	NA	NA	TRBJ2-2	TGTGCCAGCAGCTTGGCAGTCACCGGGGAGCTGTTTTTT	CASSLAVTGELFF
TRBV2	11	NA	NA	TRBJ2-6	TGTGCCAGCAGTGAAGGCCGAGAGAGAACTTTC	CASSEGRERTF
TRBV16	14	NA	NA	TRBJ2-3	TGTGCCAGCAGCCAATCCCAGGACACAGATACGCAGTATTTT	CASSQSQDTDTQYF
TRBV28	12	once	NA	TRBJ2-7	TGTGCCAGCAGCCTTATTAACTACGAGCAGTACTTC	CASSLINYEQYF
TRBV19	16	NA	TRBD1	TRBJ2-2	TGTGCCAGTAGTATCCTCGGACAGGGGCTCACCGGGGAGCTGTTTTTT	CASSILGQGLTGELFF
TRBV5-6	14	once	TRBD1	TRBJ1-3	TGTGCCAGCAGCGTACAGGGGGTTGAAAACACCATATATTTT	CASSVQGVENTIYF
TRBV5-1	14	NA	NA	TRBJ1-4	TGCGCCAGCAGCTTGGGACGGGGAACGGAAAAACTGTTTTTT	CASSLGRGTEKLFF
TRBV3-1/TRBV3-2	12	NA	NA	TRBJ2-7	TGTGCCAGCAGCCTCAGGGATGGCGAGCAGTACTTC	CASSLRDGEQYF
TRBV4-1	17	NA	NA	TRBJ2-2	TGCGCCAGCAGCCAAGATGGGCCAGGGTTTGCCACCGGGGAGCTGTTTTTT	CASSQDGPGFATGELFF
TRBV7-3	14	NA	NA	TRBJ2-1	TGTGCCAGCAGCCTGGGGCTAGACTACAATGAGCAGTTCTTC	CASSLGLDYNEQFF
TRBV29-1	19	NA	NA	TRBJ2-7	TGCAGCGTTGTGGTCTTCGGCCCCGGAGGAGCTAGTCCAGGCTACGAGCAGTACTTC	CSVVVFGPGGASPGYEQYF
TRBV10-3	14	NA	NA	TRBJ2-7	TGTGCCATCAGTGTATCAGGGTCCGAACGCGAGCAGTACTTC	CAISVSGSEREQYF
TRBV18	13	NA	NA	TRBJ2-1	TGTGCCAGCTCAGGACAGAGTGACAATGAGCAGTTCTTC	CASSGQSDNEQFF